This passage covers 11 T cell receptor beta chains from one sample sequenced in a study of chemoradiotherapy in HPV16-positive cancers. Only in-frame clones appear in the TCRdb table, and some are missing; sequencing was by immunoSEQ multiplex PCR. The sample shows 30,000 to 40,000 clones, over 80% of them seen only once. Specimen: blood, collected from a patient who underwent chemoradiotherapy. The receptor source for this set is a human donor with HPV-associated anogenital cancer.

The V and J genes are TRBV9 and TRBJ1-6; no firm D call. Trimming pared 2 bases from V and 8 bases from J, leaving 14 bases between. The CDR3 has 15 amino acids. Germline V gene data show CDR1 as SGDLS and CDR2 as YYNGEE. The CDR3 loop reads CASSVAGGPDSPLHF. The CDR3 nucleotides read TGTGCCAGCAGCGTGGCTGGCGGTCCGGATTCACCCCTCCACTTT.

This clone was counted once. The V and J genes are TRBV21-1 and TRBJ1-1; the table calls TRBD1, which could not be checked here. TRBV21-1 is termed a pseudogene. The length of the CDR3 is 18 residues. CDR3 nucleotide sequence: TGTGCCAGCAGCAAAAGGGGGACAGGGGAGGTTTCGGCCACTGAAGCTTTCTTT. Amino acids: CASSKRGTGEVSATEAFF.

The chain is built from TRBV5-1 and TRBJ1-2; D is uncertain. This CDR3 has 13 residues. V was pared by 0 bases and J by 2 bases, with 5 bases between. Germline CDR1 is SGHRS and CDR2 is YFSETQ. The CDR3 coding sequence is TGCGCCAGCAGCTTGGGGGGAAACTATGGCTACACCTTC. Residues: CASSLGGNYGYTF.

The DNA of the CDR3 is TGTGCCACCAGCAGCGGTCGGAAAGGTAGAAATGAGCAGTTCTTC. This codes for CATSSGRKGRNEQFF. The chain carries TRBV15 and TRBJ2-1; D is undetermined. The CDR3 runs to 15 residues. Trimming left V 3 bases short and J 7 bases short, with 16 bases between. The germline gives CDR1 LNHNV, CDR2 YYDKDF (reference sequence).

This sequence joins TRBV4-3 and TRBJ1-2, with 7 nucleotides matching TRBD1. The CDR3 totals 15 residues. V trimming: 0 bases; J trimming: 5 bases; junction bases outside the gene matches: 6. Germline V lookup: CDR1 LGHNA, CDR2 YSLEER. The CDR3 spells CASSQDWGQPYGYTF. DNA for the CDR3: TGCGCCAGCAGCCAAGATTGGGGACAGCCATATGGCTACACCTTC.

The rearrangement uses TRBV7-8 and TRBJ1-2; 8 nucleotides align to TRBD1. The junction had 5 bases not matched to a gene; V was cut back by 1 base and J by 4 bases. The CDR3 length is 15 residues. Germline lookup yields CDR1 SGHVS and CDR2 FQNEAQ. DNA for the CDR3: TGTGCCAGCAGCTTAGGTTTACAGGGGGGCTATGGCTACACCTTC. The encoded protein is CASSLGLQGGYGYTF.

The V and J genes are TRBV7-2 and TRBJ1-3; no definite D call. Germline V CDR1 and CDR2: SGHTA, FQGNSA. The ends were cut back, 5 bases at V and 8 bases at J, with 7 bases in the middle. The CDR3 is made up of 11 amino acids. The CDR3: CASSRRDTIYF. CDR3 in DNA: TGTGCCAGCAGCCGCCGGGACACCATATATTTT.

The chain carries TRBV9 and TRBJ2-5, with TRBD1 matching 8 bases. The CDR3 totals 16 residues. Per the germline V gene, CDR1 is SGDLS and CDR2 is YYNGEE. Unmatched junction bases numbered 10, after V lost 2 bases and J lost 4 bases. DNA for the CDR3: TGTGCCAGCAGCGTTAGTGGACAGGGAGGAGGAGAGACCCAGTACTTC. Its protein product is CASSVSGQGGGETQYF. The entire variable domain, with the rest obtained from reference TRBV9 and TRBJ2-5, is as follows: DSGVTQTPKHLITATGQRVTLRCSPRSGDLSVYWYQQSLDQGLQFLIQYYNGEERAKGNILERFSAQQFPDLHSELNLSSLELGDSALYFCASSVSGQGGGETQYFGPGTRLLVL.

The rearrangement links TRBV6-5 to TRBJ1-2, with D possibly matching TRBD1 (6 bases). This CDR3 contains 13 residues. CDR1 is MNHEY and CDR2 is SVGAGI in the germline V gene. The germline V and J ends were trimmed by 6 bases and 9 bases, with 17 bases remaining between them. This CDR3 reads CASRKSGELSYTF. CDR3 nucleotides: TGTGCCAGCAGAAAATCAGGGGAATTAAGCTACACCTTC.

Written as DNA, the CDR3 is TGTGCCAGCAGCTTTCCCAGCGAAACCTACGAGCAGTACTTC. This codes for CASSFPSETYEQYF. The chain combines TRBV13 with TRBJ2-5; no definite D call. The J call may be wrong; the DNA end is better matched by TRBJ2-7. Germline V gives CDR1 PRHDT, CDR2 FYEKMQ (reference sequence). This CDR3 contains 14 residues.

This chain connects TRBV30 to TRBJ1-3; no reliable D call. The CDR3 runs 12 residues. Germline V gives CDR1 GTSNPN, CDR2 SVGIG (reference sequence). V dropped 3 bases and J dropped 1 base, with 4 bases sitting between them. The CDR3 nucleotides are TGTGCCTGGAGGGTTTCTGGAAACACCATATATTTT. This gives the protein CAWRVSGNTIYF.